These 22 T cell receptor beta chains originate from one sample sequenced in a study of shared clonotypes between healthy human individuals. Profiling relied on immunoSEQ multiplex PCR, and the TCRdb table lists in-frame clones only, not all of them. The data hold 1.5 million to 2.5 million clones, with about 95% observed a single time. Naive CD8 isolation took CD45RO-negative cells positively selected for CCR7 and excluded terminally differentiated effector memory CD45RA+ cells. Input material: naive CD8+ T cells sorted from blood. These TCRs come from a man younger than 35 in good health.

The chain has TRBV2 and TRBJ1-2; D ambiguous. The V end was cut by 5 bases, the J end by 1 base, with 17 bases between. Germline CDR1 is SNHLY and CDR2 is FYNNEI. The CDR3 is 16 amino acids. CDR3 amino acids: CASSPSGGYFNYGYTF. In nucleotides, the CDR3 is TGTGCCAGCAGTCCCTCGGGCGGATATTTTAACTATGGCTACACCTTC.

This chain links TRBV5-1 with TRBJ1-1; perhaps TRBD1 as D (5 bases). CDR3 size: 16 residues. Trimming took 6 bases from V and 1 from J, leaving 19 bases between them. From germline, CDR1 is SGHRS and CDR2 YFSETQ. In DNA, the CDR3 is TGCGCCAGCACCTGGGGCGAAGGTGGGTGGAACACTGAAGCTTTCTTT. Protein sequence: CASTWGEGGWNTEAFF.

The chain combines TRBV18 with TRBJ2-1, with 12 nucleotides matching TRBD2. Trimming removed 0 bases from V and 3 bases from J; junction bases left unmatched: 3. Germline values: CDR1 KGHSH, CDR2 LQKENI. The CDR3 consists of 17 residues. The CDR3 nucleotides are TGTGCCAGCTCACCACCACTAGCGGGGGGCGACTACAATGAGCAGTTCTTC. Translation: CASSPPLAGGDYNEQFF.

The chain combines TRBV4-1 with TRBJ2-5; 12 bases are a match to TRBD2. The CDR3 totals 17 residues. The V and J ends lost 3 bases and 2 bases, in that order; junction bases with no gene match: 7. CDR1 is MGHRA and CDR2 is YSYEKL in the germline V gene. CDR3 in amino acids: CASSQYTSGGPQETQYF. For the CDR3, the DNA is TGCGCCAGCAGCCAGTATACTAGCGGGGGGCCTCAAGAGACCCAGTACTTC.

The table lists this clone with a count of one. The chain carries TRBV2 and TRBJ1-2; D gene ambiguous. Between the trimmed V and J ends, which lost 6 bases and 3 bases, there was a span of 14 bases. CDR3 size: 14 residues. Germline V gene data show CDR1 as SNHLY and CDR2 as FYNNEI. This CDR3 reads CASRWTGGDYGYTF. The CDR3 DNA reads TGTGCCAGCAGATGGACGGGAGGAGACTATGGCTACACCTTC.

The chain links TRBV13 to TRBJ1-1; tentative D call: TRBD1 (5 bases). This CDR3 spans 16 amino acids. Trimming stripped 5 bases from V and 1 base from J, with 17 bases between. Germline CDR1 reads PRHDT; CDR2 reads FYEKMQ (reference sequence). The DNA for the CDR3 is TGTGCCAGCAGCCTCCCGGGAGGGGCGCAGAACACTGAAGCTTTCTTT. The encoded protein is CASSLPGGAQNTEAFF.

J is TRBJ1-2 and V is TRBV11-2; D might be TRBD1 (6 bases). The CDR3 runs to 17 residues. V gave up 5 bases and J gave up 0 bases, with 19 bases separating them. Germline CDR1 reads SGHAT; CDR2 reads FQNNGV. The CDR3 protein is CASSPTGPLTPNYGYTF. The CDR3 DNA is TGTGCCAGCAGCCCTACAGGGCCCCTCACTCCTAACTATGGCTACACCTTC.

The V gene is TRBV5-5, the J gene TRBJ1-6, with a possible D match to TRBD1 (5 bases). Per the germline V gene, CDR1 is SGHKS and CDR2 is YYEKEE (reference sequence). With 6 bases removed from V and 2 bases from J, the gap between germline ends came to 18 bases. There are 17 residues in the CDR3. The CDR3 bases are TGTGCCAGCAACATCAACGGGGGATTACCCTATAATTCACCCCTCCACTTT. Protein sequence: CASNINGGLPYNSPLHF.

V gene TRBV7-9 combines with J gene TRBJ2-1; D tentatively reads TRBD1 or TRBD2 (5 bases each). CDR1 is SEHNR and CDR2 is FQNEAQ in the germline V gene (reference sequence). The CDR3 runs 15 residues. The germline V and J ends were trimmed by 5 bases and 6 bases, with 17 bases remaining between them. This CDR3 is CASSQGVSGVNEQFF. The CDR3 coding sequence is TGTGCCAGCAGCCAAGGGGTGTCCGGGGTCAATGAGCAGTTCTTC.

The V gene is TRBV6-5, the J gene TRBJ2-7, with 7 bases matching TRBD2. CDR1 is MNHEY and CDR2 is SVGAGI in the germline V gene. The V and J ends lost 5 bases and 2 bases, in that order; junction bases with no gene match: 6. The CDR3 sequence is 14 residues long. DNA of the CDR3: TGTGCCAGCAGTCTGAGCGGGACCCCCTACGAGCAGTACTTC. It encodes CASSLSGTPYEQYF.

This clone was seen a single time. Written as DNA, the CDR3 is TGTGCCAGCAGCTCCGGCACAGATACGCAGTATTTT. Translating it yields CASSSGTDTQYF. The chain employs TRBV11-3 and TRBJ2-3; D is unclear. CDR1 and CDR2 from the germline V gene are SGHNT and YENEEA. The CDR3 has 12 residues. Trimming shortened V by 4 bases and J by 1 base, and 3 bases separated the two germline ends.

The V gene is TRBV27, the J gene TRBJ2-1; TRBD1 agrees at 7 bases. The V and J ends lost 5 bases and 6 bases, in that order; junction bases with no gene match: 10. CDR1 and CDR2 from the germline V gene are MNHEY and SMNVEV (reference sequence). CDR3 length: 15 amino acids. CDR3 protein: CASSPRVSGGNEQFF. The CDR3 region has the DNA TGTGCCAGCAGTCCCCGGGTATCAGGGGGCAATGAGCAGTTCTTC.

Comment on this clone: The sample has other DNA sequences that encode this CDR3 too. This chain connects TRBV29-1 to TRBJ2-7; the D gene could be TRBD1 or TRBD2 (5 bases each). Trimming pared 3 bases from V and 0 bases from J, leaving 6 bases between. Germline lookup yields CDR1 SQVTM and CDR2 ANQGSEA. The CDR3 spans 12 residues. CDR3 DNA sequence: TGCAGCGTTGAGGGGGACTCCTACGAGCAGTACTTC. Its protein is CSVEGDSYEQYF.

V usage is TRBV29-1 and J usage is TRBJ2-1, with no clear D. The length of the CDR3 is 12 residues. Germline V gene data show CDR1 as SQVTM and CDR2 as ANQGSEA. V was trimmed by 5 bases and J by 10 bases, leaving 15 bases between them. CDR3 in DNA: TGCAGCGTTAATGGACCCCTCGGGGAGCAGTTCTTC. Translating gives CSVNGPLGEQFF.

The rearrangement joins TRBV6-1 to TRBJ1-6; D not certain. The V end lost 0 bases, the J end lost 7 bases, and 22 bases lay between the germline ends. CDR1 is MNHNS and CDR2 is SASEGT in the germline V gene. The CDR3 spans 19 residues. The CDR3 DNA sequence: TGTGCCAGCAGTGAAGCCCTAAGTCTTGTCCGAGGAATCAATTCACCCCTCCACTTT. Its protein product is CASSEALSLVRGINSPLHF.

The chain is built from TRBV27 and TRBJ2-6; 7 bases map to TRBD1. The CDR3 totals 14 residues. Trimming removed 5 bases from V and 3 bases from J; junction bases left unmatched: 1. The germline CDR1 and CDR2 sequences are MNHEY and SMNVEV (reference sequence). The CDR3: CASSDRDGANVLTF. The CDR3 DNA reads as TGTGCCAGCAGTGACAGGGATGGGGCCAACGTCCTGACTTTC.

To note about this clone: The sample carries other DNA sequences with the same CDR3. Here the CDR3 reads CASSLGGLAYEQYF. The CDR3 coding sequence is TGTGCCAGCAGCTTAGGAGGATTAGCCTACGAGCAGTACTTC. The chain joins TRBV11-2 to TRBJ2-7; D remains unclear. The V end lost 1 base, the J end lost 2 bases, and 9 bases lay between the germline ends. CDR3 length: 14 residues. Germline CDR1 and CDR2: SGHAT and FQNNGV.

The J gene is TRBJ2-1, the V gene TRBV7-9; TRBD1 matches 10 bases. CDR3 length equals 16 residues. Germline loops: CDR1 SEHNR, CDR2 FQNEAQ (reference sequence). The J segment lost 8 bases and the V segment lost 5 bases, leaving 12 bases of the junction unmatched. The DNA of the CDR3 is TGTGCCAGCAGCCTGTCACGGGACAGGGGAGGAGATGAGCAGTTCTTC. Protein sequence: CASSLSRDRGGDEQFF.

This clone was counted a single time. The CDR3 coding sequence is TGTGCCAGCAGTCCAAGCGGGGGGAGAGGCAATGAGCAGTTCTTC. It encodes CASSPSGGRGNEQFF. V usage is TRBV7-9 and J usage is TRBJ2-1; 9 bases are shared with TRBD2. The CDR3 extends over 15 amino acids. The germline V gene has CDR1 SEHNR and CDR2 FQNEAQ (reference sequence). V was pared by 6 bases and J by 6 bases, with 9 bases of the junction left unmatched.

This chain links TRBV5-6 with TRBJ2-7; perhaps TRBD2 as D (5 bases). The CDR3 has 14 amino acids. CDR1 is SGHDT, CDR2 YYEEEE, per germline. Trimming shortened V by 0 bases and J by 5 bases, and 12 bases separated the two germline ends. The CDR3 protein is CASSLATRADEQYF. DNA for the CDR3: TGTGCCAGCAGCTTGGCAACGAGGGCGGACGAGCAGTACTTC.

V and J are TRBV13 and TRBJ1-4, with D maybe TRBD1 (5 bases). V was clipped by 5 bases and J by 8 bases, with 18 bases between them. Germline V CDR1 and CDR2: PRHDT, FYEKMQ (reference sequence). The CDR3 consists of 15 residues. The CDR3: CASSPTAGPREKLFF. The CDR3 coding sequence is TGTGCCAGCAGCCCGACCGCAGGGCCTCGGGAAAAACTGTTTTTT.

The chain couples TRBV7-2 to TRBJ2-1, with TRBD2 matching over 10 bases. The CDR3 sequence is 15 residues long. Unmatched junction bases numbered 6, after V lost 7 bases and J lost 3 bases. Germline CDR1 SGHTA, CDR2 FQGNSA. CDR3 nucleotide sequence: TGTGCCAGCAACCTAGCGGGAGACCACTACAATGAGCAGTTCTTC. This codes for CASNLAGDHYNEQFF.